This entry lists 22 T cell receptor beta chains sequenced from one sample in a study of siplizumab effects on memory and regulatory T cells. Here immunoSEQ multiplex PCR was the method, and the copy in TCRdb shows in-frame clones only, minus some. This sample has some 75,000 clones, with roughly 93% found just once. The sample consisted of CD8+ T cells sorted from blood. These receptors were taken from a human donor in good health.

The genes are TRBV4-1 and TRBJ2-5; D remains unclear. There are 14 residues in the CDR3. The V and J ends lost 4 bases and 2 bases respectively, with 11 bases between them. From germline, CDR1 is MGHRA and CDR2 YSYEKL. The CDR3, as DNA: TGCGCCAGCAGCCGGGGTAAGGGACAAGAGACCCAGTACTTC. It specifies CASSRGKGQETQYF.

CDR3 loop: CATSRDPTTYIQYF. The CDR3 nucleotides read TGTGCCACCAGCAGAGACCCGACGACGTACATTCAGTACTTC. The chain recombines TRBV15 with TRBJ2-4, with D unclear. The CDR3 is 14 amino acids. V shed 0 bases and J shed 8 bases, with 11 bases lying between them. Germline V gene data show CDR1 as LNHNV and CDR2 as YYDKDF (reference sequence).

This chain joins TRBV6-5 and TRBJ1-1, with D unclear. Germline V gene sequence: CDR1 MNHEY, CDR2 SVGAGI. The CDR3 is 12 amino acids. V lost 4 bases and J lost 1, with 4 bases in between. CDR3 DNA: TGTGCCAGCAGTTTTGGGAACACTGAAGCTTTCTTT. Translated: CASSFGNTEAFF.

V gene TRBV15 combines with J gene TRBJ2-3, with no clear D. The V gene lost 3 bases and the J gene lost 2 bases, with 3 bases spanning the gap. CDR3 length equals 12 residues. CDR1 and CDR2 from the germline V gene are LNHNV and YYDKDF (reference sequence). The CDR3 sequence: CATSSYTDTQYF. DNA of the CDR3: TGTGCCACCAGCAGCTACACAGATACGCAGTATTTT. Drawing the rest from reference TRBV15 and TRBJ2-3, the complete variable domain is DAMVIQNPRYQVTQFGKPVTLSCSQTLNHNVMYWYQQKSSQAPKLLFHYYDKDFNNEADTPDNFQSRRPNTSFCFLDIRSPGLGDTAMYLCATSSYTDTQYFGPGTRLTVL.

This sequence joins TRBV9 and TRBJ2-3; 8 bases map to TRBD2. Trimming removed 0 bases from V and 6 bases from J; junction bases left unmatched: 6. This CDR3 spans 15 amino acids. Germline-derived CDR1 and CDR2 are SGDLS and YYNGEE. Here the CDR3 DNA reads TGTGCCAGCAGCGTAGGGGGACTAGGGACGGATACGCAGTATTTT. It encodes CASSVGGLGTDTQYF. Full variable domain (remainder filled in from reference TRBV9 and TRBJ2-3): DSGVTQTPKHLITATGQRVTLRCSPRSGDLSVYWYQQSLDQGLQFLIQYYNGEERAKGNILERFSAQQFPDLHSELNLSSLELGDSALYFCASSVGGLGTDTQYFGPGTRLTVL.

The chain carries TRBV15 and TRBJ2-3; D is ambiguous. Germline assignment: CDR1 LNHNV and CDR2 YYDKDF (reference sequence). CDR3 length: 15 amino acids. V lost 4 bases to trimming and J lost 0 bases, with 11 bases between them. The chain's CDR3 is CATSTAGRSTDTQYF. CDR3 nucleotides: TGTGCCACCAGCACGGCAGGACGTAGCACAGATACGCAGTATTTT.

The rearrangement links TRBV28 to TRBJ1-6, with D possibly TRBD1 on 6 matching bases. CDR1 and CDR2 from the germline V gene are MDHEN and SYDVKM. The CDR3 runs 12 residues. Trimming removed 6 bases at V and 10 bases at J, with 10 bases between. For the CDR3, the DNA is TGTGCCAGCAGACGACAGGCGTCACCCCTCCACTTT. Amino acids: CASRRQASPLHF.

V is TRBV10-3 and J is TRBJ2-2; TRBD1 matches 7 bases. Germline lookup yields CDR1 ENHRY and CDR2 SYGVKD. After removal of 8 bases from V and 3 bases from J, the junction contained 15 bases not matched to a gene. The CDR3 is made up of 17 amino acids. The CDR3 is CAIGGPLTGSDTGELFF. CDR3 nucleotides: TGTGCCATCGGTGGTCCCCTGACAGGGTCGGACACCGGGGAGCTGTTTTTT.

J is TRBJ2-3 and V is TRBV5-1; 7 nucleotides align to TRBD2. V was clipped by 8 bases and J by 2 bases; unmatched bases: 5. Per the germline V gene, CDR1 is SGHRS and CDR2 is YFSETQ. This CDR3 comprises 13 residues. The CDR3 DNA reads TGCGCCAGTTACCGGGGGGACACAGATACGCAGTATTTT. Its protein is CASYRGDTDTQYF.

For the CDR3, the DNA is TGCGCCAGCAGCTTGGACCCTCCGGGCTCTGGAAACACCATATATTTT. Residues: CASSLDPPGSGNTIYF. The gene calls are TRBV5-1 and TRBJ1-3; D remains unclear. V was shortened by 0 bases and J by 0 bases, with 10 bases between the two germline ends. Germline V gene sequence: CDR1 SGHRS, CDR2 YFSETQ. The CDR3 loop spans 16 amino acids.

Here the CDR3 reads CASSLLTEYQETQYF. The CDR3 DNA reads as TGTGCCAGCAGCTTACTCACAGAGTACCAAGAGACCCAGTACTTC. The chain uses TRBV5-5 and TRBJ2-5; D is uncertain. The V and J ends lost 2 bases and 0 bases respectively, with 11 bases between them. Germline V lookup: CDR1 SGHKS, CDR2 YYEKEE (reference sequence). CDR3 length: 15 residues.

V usage is TRBV5-5 and J usage is TRBJ2-1; 7 bases align to TRBD2. Per the germline V gene, CDR1 is SGHKS and CDR2 is YYEKEE (reference sequence). The CDR3 sequence is 14 residues long. V dropped 4 bases and J dropped 5; count of bases not matched to a gene: 6. CDR3 bases: TGTGCCAGCAGCGGACTAGGACTCGACAATGAGCAGTTCTTC. Amino acid sequence: CASSGLGLDNEQFF.

The chain couples TRBV5-1 to TRBJ2-1; 10 positions match TRBD1. Germline-derived CDR1 and CDR2 are SGHRS and YFSETQ. Trimming removed 3 bases from V and 12 bases from J; junction bases left unmatched: 15. This CDR3 contains 16 residues. The CDR3 coding sequence is TGCGCCAGCAGCTGGCCCCGGGACAGGGGAGGTTATGGGCAGTTCTTC. Translated: CASSWPRDRGGYGQFF.

The rearrangement uses TRBV11-2 and TRBJ2-3; D remains ambiguous. With 2 bases removed from V and 4 bases from J, the gap between germline ends came to 7 bases. This CDR3 has 13 amino acids. CDR1 and CDR2 from the germline V gene are SGHAT and FQNNGV. Here the CDR3 DNA reads TGTGCCAGCAGCTTAATCAGAGCAGATACGCAGTATTTT. It is translated as CASSLIRADTQYF.

The chain joins TRBV4-3 to TRBJ2-5, with D tentatively TRBD1 or TRBD2 (5 bases each). From germline, CDR1 is LGHNA and CDR2 YSLEER. The CDR3 is 15 amino acids. Trimming removed 1 base at V and 5 bases at J, with 14 bases between. The CDR3 region has the DNA TGCGCCAGCAGCCAAGGACTGGGGGTTGGGGAGACCCAGTACTTC. Translating it yields CASSQGLGVGETQYF.

This chain connects TRBV20-1 to TRBJ1-2, with D hard to call. CDR3 length: 11 residues. The V gene's germline CDR1 is DFQATT and CDR2 SNEGSKA (reference sequence). V lost 8 bases, J lost 8 bases, and 15 bases lay in between. CDR3 in DNA: TGCAGTCCTTGGTTGGGGAGCGGCTACACCTTC. Translation gives CSPWLGSGYTF.

The genes are TRBV7-9 and TRBJ1-2, with no clear D. V was trimmed by 3 bases and J by 4 bases, leaving 12 bases between them. The CDR3 length is 14 residues. Germline V gene lookup returns CDR1 SEHNR and CDR2 FQNEAQ (reference sequence). CDR3 sequence reads: CASSFTVVAYGYTF. CDR3 DNA: TGTGCCAGCAGCTTTACAGTTGTTGCCTATGGCTACACCTTC.

The V gene is TRBV6-5, the J gene TRBJ2-1; 11 positions match TRBD2. Germline V gene sequence: CDR1 MNHEY, CDR2 SVGAGI. V shed 6 bases and J 7 bases; nucleotides not matched to a gene: 8. The CDR3 runs 15 residues. CDR3 coding DNA: TGTGCCAGCAGCGACGCTAGCGGGGGGTTGAATGAGCAGTTCTTC. This sequence encodes CASSDASGGLNEQFF.

V and J are TRBV7-9 and TRBJ1-2, with 8 nucleotides matching TRBD1. Germline V gene sequence: CDR1 SEHNR, CDR2 FQNEAQ (reference sequence). After removal of 3 bases from V and 3 bases from J, the junction contained 6 bases not matched to a gene. This CDR3 has 15 amino acids. The CDR3: CASSLEPGGYYGYTF. The CDR3 DNA reads as TGTGCCAGCAGCTTGGAACCAGGGGGCTACTATGGCTACACCTTC. Variable domain in full (rest from reference TRBV7-9 and TRBJ1-2): DTGVSQNPRHKITKRGQNVTFRCDPISEHNRLYWYRQTLGQGPEFLTYFQNEAQLEKSRLLSDRFSAERPKGSFSTLEIQRTEQGDSAMYLCASSLEPGGYYGYTFGSGTRLTVV.

In DNA form, the CDR3 reads TGTGCCAGCGGAACAGGGATGATGGGTGGCTACACCTTC. The encoded protein is CASGTGMMGGYTF. The chain employs TRBV7-8 and TRBJ1-2; tentative D call: TRBD1 (6 bases). The CDR3 loop spans 13 amino acids. Germline loops: CDR1 SGHVS, CDR2 FQNEAQ. The V end lost 8 bases, the J end lost 7 bases, and 17 bases lay between the germline ends.

CDR3 region: CASSLTGGAGYNEQFF. The DNA of the CDR3 is TGTGCCAGCAGCCTTACGGGGGGGGCAGGCTACAATGAGCAGTTCTTC. This chain uses TRBV7-6 with TRBJ2-1, with 8 bases matching TRBD2. Germline V gene sequence: CDR1 SGHVS, CDR2 FNYEAQ. V shed 5 bases and J 3 bases; nucleotides not matched to a gene: 9. The CDR3 has 16 amino acids.

This clone has just one count. This chain joins TRBV30 and TRBJ1-2; 7 positions agree with TRBD1. V lost 2 bases, J lost 3 bases, and 12 bases stayed unmatched. The CDR3 is 16 amino acids. The germline gives CDR1 GTSNPN, CDR2 SVGIG (reference sequence). CDR3 amino acids: CAWSPPPGQKDYGYTF. As DNA, the CDR3 is TGTGCCTGGAGTCCACCCCCGGGACAGAAAGACTATGGCTACACCTTC.